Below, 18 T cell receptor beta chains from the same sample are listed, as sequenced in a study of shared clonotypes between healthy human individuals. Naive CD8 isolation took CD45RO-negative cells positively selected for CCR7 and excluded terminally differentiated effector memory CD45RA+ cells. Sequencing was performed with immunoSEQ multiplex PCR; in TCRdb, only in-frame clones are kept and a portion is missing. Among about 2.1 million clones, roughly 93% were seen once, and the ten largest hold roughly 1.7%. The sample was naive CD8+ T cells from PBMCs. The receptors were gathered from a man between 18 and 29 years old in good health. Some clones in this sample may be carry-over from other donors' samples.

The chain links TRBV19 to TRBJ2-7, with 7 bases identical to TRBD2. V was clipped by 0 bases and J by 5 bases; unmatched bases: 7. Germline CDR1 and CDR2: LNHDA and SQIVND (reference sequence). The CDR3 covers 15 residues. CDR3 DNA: TGTGCCAGTAGTATAGATGCAGGCGGGAGAGACGAGCAGTACTTC. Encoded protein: CASSIDAGGRDEQYF. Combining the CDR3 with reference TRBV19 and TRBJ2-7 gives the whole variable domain DGGITQSPKYLFRKEGQNVTLSCEQNLNHDAMYWYRQDPGQGLRLIYYSQIVNDFQKGDIAEGYSVSREKKESFPLTVTSAQKNPTAFYLCASSIDAGGRDEQYFGPGTRLTVT.

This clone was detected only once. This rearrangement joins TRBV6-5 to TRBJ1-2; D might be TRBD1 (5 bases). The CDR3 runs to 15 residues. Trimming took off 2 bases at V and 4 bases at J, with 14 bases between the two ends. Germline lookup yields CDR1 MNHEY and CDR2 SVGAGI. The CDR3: CASSYRSDTLYGYTF. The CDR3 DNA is TGTGCCAGCAGTTACCGTTCGGACACCCTCTATGGCTACACCTTC.

The DNA of the CDR3 is TGTGCCAGCAGCCAAGACTGGGTTAACACTGAAGCTTTCTTT. Translated: CASSQDWVNTEAFF. V usage is TRBV14 and J usage is TRBJ1-1, with unresolved D. This CDR3 has 14 residues. Germline assignment: CDR1 SGHDN and CDR2 FVKESK. V lost 0 bases and J lost 2, with 7 bases in between.

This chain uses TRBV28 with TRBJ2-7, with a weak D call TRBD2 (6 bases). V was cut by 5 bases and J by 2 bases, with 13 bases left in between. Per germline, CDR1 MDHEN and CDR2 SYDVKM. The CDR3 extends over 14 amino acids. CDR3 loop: CASSPRGLTYEQYF. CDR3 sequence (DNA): TGTGCCAGCAGTCCGCGGGGCTTAACCTACGAGCAGTACTTC.

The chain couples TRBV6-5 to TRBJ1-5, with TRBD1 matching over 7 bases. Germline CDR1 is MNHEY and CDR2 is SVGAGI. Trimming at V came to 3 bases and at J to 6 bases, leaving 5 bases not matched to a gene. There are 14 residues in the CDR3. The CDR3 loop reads CASSYKGAAQPQHF. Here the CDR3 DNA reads TGTGCCAGCAGTTATAAGGGGGCTGCTCAGCCCCAGCATTTT.

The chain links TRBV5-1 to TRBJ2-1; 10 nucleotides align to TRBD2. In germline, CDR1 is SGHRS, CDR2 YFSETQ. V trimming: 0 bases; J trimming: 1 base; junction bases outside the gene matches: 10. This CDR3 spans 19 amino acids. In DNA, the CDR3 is TGCGCCAGCAGCTTGGTTGGTAGCGGGAGGCTACCTTCCTACAATGAGCAGTTCTTC. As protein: CASSLVGSGRLPSYNEQFF.

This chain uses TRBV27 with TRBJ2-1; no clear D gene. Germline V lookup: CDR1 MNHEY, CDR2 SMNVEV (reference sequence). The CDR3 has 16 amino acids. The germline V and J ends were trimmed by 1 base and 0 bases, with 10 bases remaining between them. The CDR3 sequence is CASSLFLMSSYNEQFF. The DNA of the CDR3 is TGTGCCAGCAGTTTATTCCTTATGAGCTCCTACAATGAGCAGTTCTTC.

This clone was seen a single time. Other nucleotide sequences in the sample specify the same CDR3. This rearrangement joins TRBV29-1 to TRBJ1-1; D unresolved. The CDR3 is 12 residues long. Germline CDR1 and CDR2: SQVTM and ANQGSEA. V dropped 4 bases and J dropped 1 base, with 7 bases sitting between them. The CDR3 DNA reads TGCAGCGTTGTGACGGAGAACACTGAAGCTTTCTTT. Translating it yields CSVVTENTEAFF.

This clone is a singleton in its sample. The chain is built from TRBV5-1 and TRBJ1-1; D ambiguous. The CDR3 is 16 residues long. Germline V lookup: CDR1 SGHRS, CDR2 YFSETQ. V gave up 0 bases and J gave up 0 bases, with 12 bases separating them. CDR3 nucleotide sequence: TGCGCCAGCAGCTTGGAATCAGCCAGCCTGAACACTGAAGCTTTCTTT. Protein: CASSLESASLNTEAFF.

The CDR3 sequence is CASSLVVTEAFF. The CDR3 bases are TGTGCCAGCAGTTTAGTGGTAACTGAAGCTTTCTTT. The rearrangement uses TRBV28 and TRBJ1-1; D call uncertain. CDR1 is MDHEN, CDR2 SYDVKM, per germline. There are 12 residues in the CDR3. V lost 2 bases and J 5 bases, leaving 6 bases between the germline ends.

The CDR3 region is CASIKGRMNTEAFF. The CDR3 region has the DNA TGTGCCAGCATCAAGGGACGGATGAACACTGAAGCTTTCTTT. The rearrangement uses TRBV6-6 and TRBJ1-1; possible D gene TRBD1, 5 bases. The germline gives CDR1 MNHNY, CDR2 SVGAGI (reference sequence). The CDR3 has 14 residues. V dropped 7 bases and J dropped 0 bases, with 12 bases sitting between them.

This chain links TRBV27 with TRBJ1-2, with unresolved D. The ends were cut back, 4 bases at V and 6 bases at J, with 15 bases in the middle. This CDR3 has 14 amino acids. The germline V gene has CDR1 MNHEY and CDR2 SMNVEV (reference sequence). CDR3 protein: CASSSTRGVDGYTF. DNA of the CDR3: TGTGCCAGCAGTTCCACCCGGGGTGTGGATGGCTACACCTTC.

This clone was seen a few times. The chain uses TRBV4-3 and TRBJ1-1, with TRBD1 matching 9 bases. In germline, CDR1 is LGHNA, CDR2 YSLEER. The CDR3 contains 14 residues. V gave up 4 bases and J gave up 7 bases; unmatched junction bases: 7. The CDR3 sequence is CASSPRDRVVEAFF. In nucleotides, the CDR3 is TGCGCCAGCAGCCCCAGGGACAGGGTAGTTGAAGCTTTCTTT.

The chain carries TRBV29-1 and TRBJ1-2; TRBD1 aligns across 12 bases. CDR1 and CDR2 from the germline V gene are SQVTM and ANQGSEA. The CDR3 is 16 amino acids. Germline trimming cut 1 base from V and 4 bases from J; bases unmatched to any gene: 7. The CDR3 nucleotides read TGCAGCGTTGAAGGTTTAGGGACAGGGGGCACCTATGGCTACACCTTC. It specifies CSVEGLGTGGTYGYTF.

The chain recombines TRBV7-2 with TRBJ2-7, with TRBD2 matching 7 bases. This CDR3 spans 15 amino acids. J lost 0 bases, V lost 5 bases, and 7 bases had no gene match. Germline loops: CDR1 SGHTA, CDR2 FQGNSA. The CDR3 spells CASSPPRGSSYEQYF. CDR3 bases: TGTGCCAGCAGCCCCCCCCGCGGGAGCTCCTACGAGCAGTACTTC.

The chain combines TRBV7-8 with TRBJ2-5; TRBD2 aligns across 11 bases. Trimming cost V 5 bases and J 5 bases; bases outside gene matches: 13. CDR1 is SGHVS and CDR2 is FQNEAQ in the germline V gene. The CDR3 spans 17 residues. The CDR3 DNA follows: TGTGCCAGCAGCCCCCGACTAGCGGGAACTCGTGCGGAGACCCAGTACTTC. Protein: CASSPRLAGTRAETQYF.

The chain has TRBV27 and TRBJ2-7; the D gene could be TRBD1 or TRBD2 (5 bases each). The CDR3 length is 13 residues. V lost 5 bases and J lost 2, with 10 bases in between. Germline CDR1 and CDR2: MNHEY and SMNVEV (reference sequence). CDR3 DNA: TGTGCCAGCAGTGAAGGGACCACCTACGAGCAGTACTTC. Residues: CASSEGTTYEQYF.

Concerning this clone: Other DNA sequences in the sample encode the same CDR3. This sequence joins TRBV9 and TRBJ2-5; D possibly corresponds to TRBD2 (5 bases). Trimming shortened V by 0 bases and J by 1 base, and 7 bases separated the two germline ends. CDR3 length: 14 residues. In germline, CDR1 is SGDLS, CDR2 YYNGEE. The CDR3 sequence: CASSVAGSQETQYF. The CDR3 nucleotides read TGTGCCAGCAGCGTAGCGGGGTCCCAAGAGACCCAGTACTTC.